This T cell receptor beta chain stems from a study of blood T cell repertoires in COVID-19. Clones were read by immunoSEQ multiplex PCR, and TCRdb kept only the in-frame ones, dropping some. The profile shows around 250,000 clones, roughly 90% of them singletons. The germline gives CDR1 GTSNPN, CDR2 SVGIG (reference sequence). Trimming left V 4 bases short and J 3 bases short, with 7 bases between. CDR3 length equals 11 residues. The gene calls are TRBV30 and TRBJ2-7, with a tentative D call TRBD1 (5 bases). The sequenced material came from peripheral blood. The receptor comes from a man aged 60 to 69 with acute or convalescent COVID-19. CDR3 region: CAWTTGYEQYF. The CDR3 DNA is TGTGCCTGGACCACAGGCTACGAGCAGTACTTC.